This TCR beta chain was identified during a study of memory CD4+ T cells and cytomegalovirus serostatus. This clone was seen once. Its antigen is still unknown. Some clones are missing from TCRdb's copy, which holds only in-frame ones; the method was immunoSEQ multiplex PCR. The table includes under 55,000 clones, about three quarters detected once. Findings and caveats of the study: About 40% of the roughly 160 known CMV-associated TCRbeta sequences appeared in CD4+ memory.

Losses at the gene ends were 5 bases for V and 1 base for J; bases not matched to a gene: 12. The germline gives CDR1 SGHNT, CDR2 YYREEE (reference sequence). This CDR3 comprises 17 residues. The sort gate was single viable CD3+CD4+CD8-CD45RO+ cells for memory CD4+ T cells. The gene calls are TRBV5-4 and TRBJ2-3; TRBD1 aligns across 8 bases. Source material: memory CD4+ T cells from blood. The receptor's source is an adult in good health and CMV-seropositive. The CDR3 nucleotides are TGTGCCAGCAGGTCAGGGGGCCACTACACTCGCACAGATACGCAGTATTTT. Its protein is CASRSGGHYTRTDTQYF.